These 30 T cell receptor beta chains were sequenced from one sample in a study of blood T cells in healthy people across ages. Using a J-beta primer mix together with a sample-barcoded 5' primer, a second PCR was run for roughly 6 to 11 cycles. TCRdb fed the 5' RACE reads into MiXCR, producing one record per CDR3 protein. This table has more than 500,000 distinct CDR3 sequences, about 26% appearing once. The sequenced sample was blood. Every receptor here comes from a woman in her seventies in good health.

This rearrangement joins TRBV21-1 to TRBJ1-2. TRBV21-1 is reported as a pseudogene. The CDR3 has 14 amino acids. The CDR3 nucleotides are TGTGCCAGCAGCAAACCGAACAGAAACTATGGCTACACCTTC. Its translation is CASSKPNRNYGYTF.

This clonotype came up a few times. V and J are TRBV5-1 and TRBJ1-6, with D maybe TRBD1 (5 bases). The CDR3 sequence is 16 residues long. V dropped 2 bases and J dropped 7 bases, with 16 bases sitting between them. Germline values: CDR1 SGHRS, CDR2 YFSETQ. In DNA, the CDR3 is TGCGCCAGCAGCTTACAGCCCGGGACGGAAAATTCACCCCTCCACTTT. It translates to CASSLQPGTENSPLHF.

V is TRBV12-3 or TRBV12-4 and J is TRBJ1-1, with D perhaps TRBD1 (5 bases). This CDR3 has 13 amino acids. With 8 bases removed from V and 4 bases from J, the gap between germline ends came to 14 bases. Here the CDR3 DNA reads TGTGCCAGCTGTCTGGGGGGGAGCACTGAAGCTTTCTTT. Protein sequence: CASCLGGSTEAFF.

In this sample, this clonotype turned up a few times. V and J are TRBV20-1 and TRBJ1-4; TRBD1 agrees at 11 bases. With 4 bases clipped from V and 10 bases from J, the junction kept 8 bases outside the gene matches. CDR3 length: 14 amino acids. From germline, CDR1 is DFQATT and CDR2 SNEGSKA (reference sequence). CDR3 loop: CSAKNPGQGGKLFF. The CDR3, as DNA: TGCAGTGCTAAGAATCCGGGACAGGGGGGAAAACTGTTTTTT.

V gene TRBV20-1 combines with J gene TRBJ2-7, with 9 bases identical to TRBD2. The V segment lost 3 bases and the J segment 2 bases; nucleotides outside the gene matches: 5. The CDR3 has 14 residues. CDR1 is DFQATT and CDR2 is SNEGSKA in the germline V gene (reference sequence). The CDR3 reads CSASGLAGPYEQYF. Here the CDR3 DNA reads TGCAGTGCTAGTGGGCTAGCGGGGCCCTACGAGCAGTACTTC.

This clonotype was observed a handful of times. The CDR3 coding sequence is TGTGCCAGCAGCGTAGTCACAGCAAACGTGCAGTTCTTC. It translates to CASSVVTANVQFF. J is TRBJ2-1 and V is TRBV9; D is ambiguous. V gave up 0 bases and J gave up 12 bases, with 13 bases separating them. CDR1 and CDR2 from the germline V gene are SGDLS and YYNGEE. CDR3 length: 13 amino acids. Using reference TRBV9 and TRBJ2-1 for the parts outside the CDR3, the full variable domain is DSGVTQTPKHLITATGQRVTLRCSPRSGDLSVYWYQQSLDQGLQFLIQYYNGEERAKGNILERFSAQQFPDLHSELNLSSLELGDSALYFCASSVVTANVQFFGPGTRLTVL.

In DNA form, the CDR3 reads TGCGCCAGCAGCCCGGGGCCGGGGGCCCAATACAATGAGCAGTTCTTC. Translation gives CASSPGPGAQYNEQFF. This chain joins TRBV5-1 and TRBJ2-1; either TRBD1 or TRBD2 may supply D (6 bases each). V was trimmed by 4 bases and J by 4 bases, leaving 18 bases between them. The CDR3 contains 16 residues. Germline V lookup: CDR1 SGHRS, CDR2 YFSETQ.

CDR3 residues: CASSSGTNEAFF. CDR3 sequence (DNA): TGTGCCAGCAGTTCGGGGACAAACGAAGCTTTCTTT. V is TRBV12-3 or TRBV12-4 and J is TRBJ1-1; D is perhaps TRBD1 (6 bases). The CDR3 extends over 12 amino acids. Trimming left V 4 bases short and J 8 bases short, with 11 bases between.

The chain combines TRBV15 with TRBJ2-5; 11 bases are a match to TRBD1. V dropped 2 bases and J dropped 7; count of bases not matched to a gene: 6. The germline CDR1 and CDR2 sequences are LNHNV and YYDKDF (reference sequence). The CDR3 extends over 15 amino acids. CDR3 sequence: CATSRQLGQGVTQYF. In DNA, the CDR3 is TGTGCCACCAGCAGACAACTGGGACAGGGGGTGACCCAGTACTTC.

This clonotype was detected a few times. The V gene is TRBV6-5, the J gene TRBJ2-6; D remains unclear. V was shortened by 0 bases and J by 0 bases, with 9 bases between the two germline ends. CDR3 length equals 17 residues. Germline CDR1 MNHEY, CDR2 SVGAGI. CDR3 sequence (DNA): TGTGCCAGCAGTTACTCCAGCAGGAGCTCTGGGGCCAACGTCCTGACTTTC. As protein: CASSYSSRSSGANVLTF.

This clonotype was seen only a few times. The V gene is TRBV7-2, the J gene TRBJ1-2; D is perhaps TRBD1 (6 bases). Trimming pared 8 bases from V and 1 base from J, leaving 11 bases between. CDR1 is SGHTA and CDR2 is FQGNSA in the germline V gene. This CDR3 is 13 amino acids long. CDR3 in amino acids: CASHRDRNYGYTF. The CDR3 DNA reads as TGTGCCAGCCACAGGGACCGTAACTATGGCTACACCTTC.

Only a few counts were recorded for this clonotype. This chain's CDR3 is CAISTNRDTGEQYF. The CDR3 region has the DNA TGTGCCATCAGTACCAACAGGGATACGGGCGAGCAGTACTTC. The chain joins TRBV10-3 to TRBJ2-7, with D perhaps matching TRBD1 (6 bases). Germline loops: CDR1 ENHRY, CDR2 SYGVKD. This CDR3 comprises 14 residues. V lost 5 bases and J 6 bases, leaving 17 bases between the germline ends.

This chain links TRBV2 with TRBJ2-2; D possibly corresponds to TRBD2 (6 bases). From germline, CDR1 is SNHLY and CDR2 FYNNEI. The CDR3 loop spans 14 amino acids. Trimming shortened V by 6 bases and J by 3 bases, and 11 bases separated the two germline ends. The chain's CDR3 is CASSVGTYTGELFF. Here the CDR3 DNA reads TGTGCCAGCAGCGTTGGGACTTACACCGGGGAGCTGTTTTTT.

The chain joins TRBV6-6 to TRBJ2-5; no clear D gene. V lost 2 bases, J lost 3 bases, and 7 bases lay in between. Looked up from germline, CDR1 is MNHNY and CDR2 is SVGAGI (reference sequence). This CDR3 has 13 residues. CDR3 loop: CASSYNTEETQYF. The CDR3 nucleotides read TGTGCCAGCAGTTACAACACGGAAGAGACCCAGTACTTC.

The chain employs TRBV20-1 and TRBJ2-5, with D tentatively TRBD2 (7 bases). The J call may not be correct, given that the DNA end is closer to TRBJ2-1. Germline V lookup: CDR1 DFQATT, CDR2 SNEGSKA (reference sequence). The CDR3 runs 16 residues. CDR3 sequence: CSALEGGSSFHNEQFF. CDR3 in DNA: TGCAGTGCCTTAGAGGGGGGGTCATCTTTCCACAATGAGCAGTTCTTC.

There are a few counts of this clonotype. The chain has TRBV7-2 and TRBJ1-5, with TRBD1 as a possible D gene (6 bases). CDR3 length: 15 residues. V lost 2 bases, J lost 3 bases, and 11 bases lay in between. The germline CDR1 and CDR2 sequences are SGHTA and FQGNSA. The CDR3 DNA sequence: TGTGCCAGCAGCTTAAATACAGGGATCAATCAGCCCCAGCATTTT. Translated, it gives CASSLNTGINQPQHF. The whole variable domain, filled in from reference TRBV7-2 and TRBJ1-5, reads GAGVSQSPSNKVTEKGKDVELRCDPISGHTALYWYRQSLGQGLEFLIYFQGNSAPDKSGLPSDRFSAERTGGSVSTLTIQRTQQEDSAVYLCASSLNTGINQPQHFGDGTRLSIL.

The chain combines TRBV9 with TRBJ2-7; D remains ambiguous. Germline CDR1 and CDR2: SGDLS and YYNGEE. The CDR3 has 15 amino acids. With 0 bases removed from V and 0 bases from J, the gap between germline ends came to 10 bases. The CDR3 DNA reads TGTGCCAGCAGCGTAGGAGTTAGGGCCTCCTACGAGCAGTACTTC. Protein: CASSVGVRASYEQYF.

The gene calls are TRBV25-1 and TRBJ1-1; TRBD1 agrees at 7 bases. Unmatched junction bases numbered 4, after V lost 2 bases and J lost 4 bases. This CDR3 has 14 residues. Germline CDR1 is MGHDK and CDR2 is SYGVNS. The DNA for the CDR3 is TGTGCCAGCAGTGAACAGGAGGGGGCCACTGAAGCTTTCTTT. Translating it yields CASSEQEGATEAFF.

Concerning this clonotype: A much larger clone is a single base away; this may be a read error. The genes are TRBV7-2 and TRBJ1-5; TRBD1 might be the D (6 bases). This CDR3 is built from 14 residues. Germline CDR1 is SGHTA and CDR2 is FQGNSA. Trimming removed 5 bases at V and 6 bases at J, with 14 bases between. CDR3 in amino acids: CASSLNRVGQPQHF. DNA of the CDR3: TGTGCCAGCAGCCTCAACAGGGTGGGTCAGCCCCAGCATTTT.

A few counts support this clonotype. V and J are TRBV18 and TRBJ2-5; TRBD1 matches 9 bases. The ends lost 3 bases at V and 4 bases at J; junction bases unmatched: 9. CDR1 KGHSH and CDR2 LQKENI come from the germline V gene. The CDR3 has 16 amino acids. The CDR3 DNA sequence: TGTGCCAGCTCACCGGAAACAGGGGGCTGGGGAGAGACCCAGTACTTC. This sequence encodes CASSPETGGWGETQYF. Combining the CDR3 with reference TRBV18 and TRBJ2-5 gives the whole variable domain NAGVMQNPRHLVRRRGQEARLRCSPMKGHSHVYWYRQLPEEGLKFMVYLQKENIIDESGMPKERFSAEFPKEGPSILRIQQVVRGDSAAYFCASSPETGGWGETQYFGPGTRLLVL.

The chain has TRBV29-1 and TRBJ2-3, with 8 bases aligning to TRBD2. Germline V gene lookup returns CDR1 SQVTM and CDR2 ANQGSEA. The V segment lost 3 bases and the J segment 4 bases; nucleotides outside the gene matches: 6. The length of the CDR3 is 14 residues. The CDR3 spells CSVEAGGIADTQYF. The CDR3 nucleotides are TGCAGCGTTGAGGCGGGGGGTATCGCAGATACGCAGTATTTT.

CDR3 in DNA: TGTGCCAGCAGTCCCCGACAGGGAAGTCGATATGGCTACACCTTC. Protein product: CASSPRQGSRYGYTF. The rearrangement uses TRBV12-3 or TRBV12-4 and TRBJ1-2, with 7 bases matching TRBD1. With 5 bases clipped from V and 5 bases from J, the junction kept 11 bases outside the gene matches. The CDR3 is 15 residues long.

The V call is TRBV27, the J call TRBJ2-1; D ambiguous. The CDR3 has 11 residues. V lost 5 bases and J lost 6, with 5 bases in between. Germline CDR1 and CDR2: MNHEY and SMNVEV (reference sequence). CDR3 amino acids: CASSGFNEQFF. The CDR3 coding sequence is TGTGCCAGCAGTGGTTTCAATGAGCAGTTCTTC.

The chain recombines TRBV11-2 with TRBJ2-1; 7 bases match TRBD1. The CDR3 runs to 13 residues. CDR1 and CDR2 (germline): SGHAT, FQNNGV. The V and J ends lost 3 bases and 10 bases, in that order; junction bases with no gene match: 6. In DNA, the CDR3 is TGTGCCAGCAGCTTGGACAGGATAGGGGAGCAGTTCTTC. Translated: CASSLDRIGEQFF. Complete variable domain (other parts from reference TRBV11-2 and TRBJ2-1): EAGVAQSPRYKIIEKRQSVAFWCNPISGHATLYWYQQILGQGPKLLIQFQNNGVVDDSQLPKDRFSAERLKGVDSTLKIQPAKLEDSAVYLCASSLDRIGEQFFGPGTRLTVL.

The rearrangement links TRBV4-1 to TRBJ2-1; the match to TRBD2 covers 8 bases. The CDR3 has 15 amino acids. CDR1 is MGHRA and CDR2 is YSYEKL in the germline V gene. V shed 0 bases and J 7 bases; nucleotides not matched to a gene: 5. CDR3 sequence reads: CASSQEGTSLNEQFF. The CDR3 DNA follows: TGCGCCAGCAGCCAAGAAGGGACTAGTCTGAATGAGCAGTTCTTC.

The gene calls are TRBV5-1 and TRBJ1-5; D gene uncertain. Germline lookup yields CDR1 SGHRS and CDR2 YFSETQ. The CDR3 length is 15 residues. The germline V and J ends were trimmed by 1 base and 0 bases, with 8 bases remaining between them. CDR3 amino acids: CASSLRRNSNQPQHF. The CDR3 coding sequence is TGCGCCAGCAGCTTGCGACGGAATAGCAATCAGCCCCAGCATTTT.

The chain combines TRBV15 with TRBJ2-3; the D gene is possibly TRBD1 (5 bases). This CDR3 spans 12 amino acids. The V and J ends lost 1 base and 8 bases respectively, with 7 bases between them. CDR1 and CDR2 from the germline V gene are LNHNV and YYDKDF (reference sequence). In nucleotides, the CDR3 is TGTGCCACCAGCAGAGCAGGGTCTACGCAGTATTTT. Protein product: CATSRAGSTQYF. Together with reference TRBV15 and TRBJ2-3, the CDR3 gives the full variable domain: DAMVIQNPRYQVTQFGKPVTLSCSQTLNHNVMYWYQQKSSQAPKLLFHYYDKDFNNEADTPDNFQSRRPNTSFCFLDIRSPGLGDTAMYLCATSRAGSTQYFGPGTRLTVL.

DNA for the CDR3: TGTGCCAGTAGTGCAGGGGGAAGTGGCAAAAACATTCAGTACTTC. This encodes CASSAGGSGKNIQYF. The genes are TRBV19 and TRBJ2-4; 7 nucleotides agree with TRBD1. The V gene end was trimmed by 5 bases and the J gene end by 3 bases; junction bases not matched to a gene: 7. This CDR3 contains 15 residues. Germline CDR1 and CDR2: LNHDA and SQIVND (reference sequence).

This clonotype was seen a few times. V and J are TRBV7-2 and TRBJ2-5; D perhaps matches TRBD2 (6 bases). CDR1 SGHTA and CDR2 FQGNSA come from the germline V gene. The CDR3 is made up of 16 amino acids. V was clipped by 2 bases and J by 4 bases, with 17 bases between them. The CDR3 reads CASSLRWRGRGETQYF. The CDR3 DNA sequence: TGTGCCAGCAGCTTAAGGTGGCGGGGCCGAGGAGAGACCCAGTACTTC.

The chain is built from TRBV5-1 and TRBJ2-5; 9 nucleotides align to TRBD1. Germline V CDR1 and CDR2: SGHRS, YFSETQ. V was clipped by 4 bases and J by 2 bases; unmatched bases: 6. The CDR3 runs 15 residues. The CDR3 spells CASSPTGGFQETQYF. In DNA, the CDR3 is TGCGCCAGCAGCCCGACAGGGGGATTTCAAGAGACCCAGTACTTC.